The 27 T cell receptor beta chains below all came from one sample that was sequenced in a study of blood T cell repertoires in COVID-19. The data were produced by immunoSEQ multiplex PCR, yet TCRdb's version contains in-frame clones alone and is incomplete. There are around 300,000 clones in the sample; around 90% occur only once, and more than 6% lies in the top ten. Sequences were obtained from peripheral blood. These receptors were obtained from a woman in her twenties or thirties with COVID-19, enrolled during active disease.

Written as DNA, the CDR3 is TGTGCCAGAAGCTCTCTAGGGGCGGCCACTGAAGCTTTCTTT. It yields the protein CARSSLGAATEAFF. The chain combines TRBV5-3 with TRBJ1-1; weak D call: TRBD1 (5 bases). TRBV5-3 carries the ORF label, with uncertain function. V dropped 3 bases and J dropped 4 bases, with 13 bases sitting between them. The CDR3 spans 14 residues.

This sequence joins TRBV2 and TRBJ2-1; D might be TRBD2 (6 bases). Germline values: CDR1 SNHLY, CDR2 FYNNEI. The CDR3 runs 13 residues. Trimming took off 8 bases at V and 1 base at J, with 9 bases between the two ends. CDR3 nucleotides: TGTGCCAGCGGGACTCTATCCTACAATGAGCAGTTCTTC. Translated, it gives CASGTLSYNEQFF.

The chain has TRBV24-1 and TRBJ2-2, with a weak D call TRBD2 (6 bases). V was trimmed by 3 bases and J by 1 base, leaving 11 bases between them. CDR3 length: 16 amino acids. The germline CDR1 and CDR2 sequences are KGHDR and SFDVKD. The CDR3: CATSDAGTGNTGELFF. In DNA, the CDR3 is TGTGCCACCAGTGATGCCGGGACTGGGAACACCGGGGAGCTGTTTTTT.

This chain joins TRBV5-1 and TRBJ1-1, with 8 bases fitting TRBD1. The CDR3 runs 17 residues. Germline V gene sequence: CDR1 SGHRS, CDR2 YFSETQ. Trimming cost V 0 bases and J 4 bases; bases outside gene matches: 11. CDR3 nucleotide sequence: TGCGCCAGCAGCTTGGGGGACAGGAGGTCGTTAGTCACTGAAGCTTTCTTT. It translates to CASSLGDRRSLVTEAFF.

The rearrangement joins TRBV7-9 to TRBJ2-3, with D uncertain. The CDR3 loop spans 11 amino acids. The germline V and J ends were trimmed by 5 bases and 2 bases, with 2 bases remaining between them. Germline V gives CDR1 SEHNR, CDR2 FQNEAQ (reference sequence). CDR3 DNA sequence: TGTGCCAGCAGCCACACAGATACGCAGTATTTT. Its protein product is CASSHTDTQYF.

The rearrangement links TRBV5-1 to TRBJ1-1, with 9 bases fitting TRBD1. With 4 bases clipped from V and 3 bases from J, the junction kept 10 bases outside the gene matches. This CDR3 contains 16 residues. CDR1 SGHRS and CDR2 YFSETQ come from the germline V gene. The CDR3 loop is CASSPVGQGTDTEAFF. CDR3 in DNA: TGCGCCAGCAGCCCGGTGGGACAGGGAACGGACACTGAAGCTTTCTTT.

The J gene is TRBJ1-1, the V gene TRBV7-8; no reliable D call. Germline-derived CDR1 and CDR2 are SGHVS and FQNEAQ. Trimming took 7 bases from V and 0 from J, leaving 15 bases between them. The CDR3 loop spans 15 amino acids. The DNA of the CDR3 is TGTGCCAGCATTATGTCGGGGATTATGAACACTGAAGCTTTCTTT. It is translated as CASIMSGIMNTEAFF.

The V gene is TRBV30, the J gene TRBJ2-7; D perhaps matches TRBD1 (6 bases). Germline values: CDR1 GTSNPN, CDR2 SVGIG (reference sequence). CDR3 length equals 12 residues. Trimming shortened V by 7 bases and J by 3 bases, and 13 bases separated the two germline ends. CDR3 in DNA: TGTGCCTTTTCAGGGGAATACTACGAGCAGTACTTC. Translated, it gives CAFSGEYYEQYF.

The genes are TRBV11-2 and TRBJ1-3; possible D gene TRBD1, 6 bases. The V end was cut by 3 bases, the J end by 4 bases, with 10 bases between. Germline assignment: CDR1 SGHAT and CDR2 FQNNGV. The CDR3 loop spans 14 amino acids. The CDR3: CASSFGGPGNTIYF. The CDR3 nucleotides are TGTGCCAGCAGCTTCGGGGGGCCCGGAAACACCATATATTTT.

The chain combines TRBV5-1 with TRBJ2-4, with D perhaps matching TRBD1 (5 bases). Germline values: CDR1 SGHRS, CDR2 YFSETQ. This CDR3 is 12 amino acids long. With 2 bases removed from V and 6 bases from J, the gap between germline ends came to 6 bases. CDR3: CASSFDRNIQYF. The CDR3 nucleotides are TGCGCCAGCAGCTTTGACAGAAACATTCAGTACTTC.

The V gene is TRBV18, the J gene TRBJ1-1; perhaps TRBD1 as D (5 bases). This CDR3 spans 13 amino acids. CDR1 KGHSH and CDR2 LQKENI come from the germline V gene. V was cut by 5 bases and J by 0 bases, with 7 bases left in between. In nucleotides, the CDR3 is TGTGCCAGCTCAAGACAGCTGAACACTGAAGCTTTCTTT. Translating gives CASSRQLNTEAFF.

The chain has TRBV5-1 and TRBJ2-3; possibly TRBD2 for D (6 bases). Trimming took off 0 bases at V and 0 bases at J, with 11 bases between the two ends. This CDR3 has 16 residues. Germline V gene lookup returns CDR1 SGHRS and CDR2 YFSETQ. CDR3 DNA sequence: TGCGCCAGCAGCTTGGGGTCTAGCGATAGCACAGATACGCAGTATTTT. This encodes CASSLGSSDSTDTQYF.

The V and J genes are TRBV9 and TRBJ1-1; tentatively, D is TRBD1 (5 bases). CDR1 SGDLS and CDR2 YYNGEE come from the germline V gene. The ends were cut back, 3 bases at V and 0 bases at J, with 9 bases in the middle. This CDR3 has 14 amino acids. The CDR3, as DNA: TGTGCCAGCAGCGCAGGGTGGATGAACACTGAAGCTTTCTTT. This sequence encodes CASSAGWMNTEAFF.

This clone appeared once. The V gene is TRBV19, the J gene TRBJ1-1; a possible D gene is TRBD1 (5 bases). The CDR3 consists of 16 residues. Trimming cost V 4 bases and J 5 bases, with 20 bases left between them. Looked up from germline, CDR1 is LNHDA and CDR2 is SQIVND (reference sequence). The CDR3 bases are TGTGCCAGTAGTAGAACGCACAGCCTCTCAGGGACTGAAGCTTTCTTT. Translation: CASSRTHSLSGTEAFF. The whole variable domain, remainder taken from reference TRBV19 and TRBJ1-1, is DGGITQSPKYLFRKEGQNVTLSCEQNLNHDAMYWYRQDPGQGLRLIYYSQIVNDFQKGDIAEGYSVSREKKESFPLTVTSAQKNPTAFYLCASSRTHSLSGTEAFFGQGTRLTVV.

V and J are TRBV7-9 and TRBJ1-5; 10 bases agree with TRBD1. Trimming took 1 base from V and 3 from J; bases not matched to a gene: 3. CDR1 and CDR2 (germline): SEHNR, FQNEAQ (reference sequence). This CDR3 contains 16 residues. CDR3 protein: CASSLGTGGLNQPQHF. The CDR3 DNA follows: TGTGCCAGCAGCTTAGGGACAGGGGGACTCAATCAGCCCCAGCATTTT. Full variable domain (remainder filled in from reference TRBV7-9 and TRBJ1-5): DTGVSQNPRHKITKRGQNVTFRCDPISEHNRLYWYRQTLGQGPEFLTYFQNEAQLEKSRLLSDRFSAERPKGSFSTLEIQRTEQGDSAMYLCASSLGTGGLNQPQHFGDGTRLSIL.

Written as DNA, the CDR3 is TGTGCCTCCGGGAGGGGGAACACCGGGGAGCTGTTTTTT. Residues: CASGRGNTGELFF. This rearrangement joins TRBV12-3 or TRBV12-4 to TRBJ2-2; 8 nucleotides match TRBD2. The CDR3 sequence is 13 residues long. The ends lost 11 bases at V and 1 base at J; junction bases unmatched: 3.

The J gene is TRBJ1-1, the V gene TRBV5-1; TRBD1 matches 8 bases. The V and J ends lost 2 bases and 1 base, in that order; junction bases with no gene match: 7. Germline loops: CDR1 SGHRS, CDR2 YFSETQ. There are 16 residues in the CDR3. The DNA for the CDR3 is TGCGCCAGCAGCTTAAACCCGGGACAGGCGAACACTGAAGCTTTCTTT. It specifies CASSLNPGQANTEAFF.

This clone was observed a handful of times. The gene calls are TRBV5-1 and TRBJ2-7; 12 positions agree with TRBD1. V dropped 2 bases and J dropped 5; count of bases not matched to a gene: 2. The CDR3 loop spans 14 amino acids. Germline V gene lookup returns CDR1 SGHRS and CDR2 YFSETQ. CDR3 sequence: CASSLGTGGNEQYF. CDR3 in DNA: TGCGCCAGCAGCTTAGGGACAGGGGGCAACGAGCAGTACTTC.

V and J are TRBV7-3 and TRBJ2-1; D is undetermined. Germline V lookup: CDR1 SGHTA, CDR2 FQGTGA. CDR3 size: 15 residues. V was clipped by 4 bases and J by 0 bases, with 10 bases between them. For the CDR3, the DNA is TGTGCCAGCAGCTCTCTACCTAACTCCTACAATGAGCAGTTCTTC. Translation: CASSSLPNSYNEQFF.

The DNA for the CDR3 is TGTGCCAGCAGTGAGGGGGCCGGGTACAATGAGCAGTTCTTC. Translation: CASSEGAGYNEQFF. V and J are TRBV6-1 and TRBJ2-1, with D possibly matching TRBD1 (6 bases). V lost 3 bases to trimming and J lost 4 bases, with 10 bases between them. Germline V gene data show CDR1 as MNHNS and CDR2 as SASEGT. This CDR3 spans 14 amino acids.

CDR3 in amino acids: CASSLNRNYGYTF. In DNA, the CDR3 is TGTGCCAGCAGCTTAAACAGAAACTATGGCTACACCTTC. The rearrangement joins TRBV7-9 to TRBJ1-2; D remains ambiguous. Germline assignment: CDR1 SEHNR and CDR2 FQNEAQ (reference sequence). V was cut by 2 bases and J by 2 bases, with 6 bases left in between. The CDR3 consists of 13 residues.

The V and J genes are TRBV24-1 and TRBJ1-2; TRBD1 matches 8 bases. The CDR3 is 16 residues long. Per germline, CDR1 KGHDR and CDR2 SFDVKD. V was pared by 4 bases and J by 8 bases, with 14 bases of the junction left unmatched. As DNA, the CDR3 is TGTGCCACCAGTGACCCTACCAGGACAGGGAAAGACGGCTACACCTTC. This codes for CATSDPTRTGKDGYTF.

The chain combines TRBV6-5 with TRBJ1-5; 8 positions match TRBD1. Germline CDR1 reads MNHEY; CDR2 reads SVGAGI. V lost 3 bases, J lost 3 bases, and 4 bases stayed unmatched. The CDR3 spans 15 residues. The CDR3 is CASSYGTGVNQPQHF. In DNA, the CDR3 is TGTGCCAGCAGTTATGGGACAGGAGTCAATCAGCCCCAGCATTTT.

This clone occurred many times. V and J are TRBV3-1 (or the pseudogene TRBV3-2) and TRBJ2-7; 9 bases line up with TRBD2. Germline values: CDR1 LGHDT, CDR2 YNNKEL (reference sequence). This CDR3 region has 14 residues. V dropped 3 bases and J dropped 9; count of bases not matched to a gene: 9. The CDR3 spells CASSHFSGSGGQYF. CDR3 nucleotide sequence: TGTGCCAGCAGCCATTTTAGCGGGAGCGGTGGGCAGTACTTC.

This clone showed up just a few times. V usage is TRBV10-1 and J usage is TRBJ2-2, with D tentatively TRBD2 (5 bases). CDR3 size: 13 residues. V shed 8 bases and J shed 3 bases, with 10 bases lying between them. The germline V gene has CDR1 WNHNN and CDR2 SYGVQD (reference sequence). CDR3 sequence reads: CASGSRDTGELFF. Here the CDR3 DNA reads TGCGCCAGCGGGAGTAGGGACACCGGGGAGCTGTTTTTT.

Concerning this clone itself: The sample holds other DNA sequences that translate to the same CDR3. The chain uses TRBV2 and TRBJ1-2, with D possibly TRBD1 on 6 matching bases. The V end lost 2 bases, the J end lost 2 bases, and 6 bases lay between the germline ends. The germline V gene encodes CDR1 SNHLY and CDR2 FYNNEI. The CDR3 sequence is 13 residues long. The DNA for the CDR3 is TGTGCCAGCAGTGAAACAGGGAACTATGGCTACACCTTC. Translation: CASSETGNYGYTF.

This chain uses TRBV29-1 with TRBJ1-4; TRBD1 agrees at 9 bases. J was trimmed by 9 bases and V by 4 bases; bases with no gene match: 9. There are 14 residues in the CDR3. Per germline, CDR1 SQVTM and CDR2 ANQGSEA. CDR3 loop: CSVATGGIVQKLFF. The CDR3 DNA is TGCAGCGTTGCTACAGGGGGCATCGTCCAAAAACTGTTTTTT.